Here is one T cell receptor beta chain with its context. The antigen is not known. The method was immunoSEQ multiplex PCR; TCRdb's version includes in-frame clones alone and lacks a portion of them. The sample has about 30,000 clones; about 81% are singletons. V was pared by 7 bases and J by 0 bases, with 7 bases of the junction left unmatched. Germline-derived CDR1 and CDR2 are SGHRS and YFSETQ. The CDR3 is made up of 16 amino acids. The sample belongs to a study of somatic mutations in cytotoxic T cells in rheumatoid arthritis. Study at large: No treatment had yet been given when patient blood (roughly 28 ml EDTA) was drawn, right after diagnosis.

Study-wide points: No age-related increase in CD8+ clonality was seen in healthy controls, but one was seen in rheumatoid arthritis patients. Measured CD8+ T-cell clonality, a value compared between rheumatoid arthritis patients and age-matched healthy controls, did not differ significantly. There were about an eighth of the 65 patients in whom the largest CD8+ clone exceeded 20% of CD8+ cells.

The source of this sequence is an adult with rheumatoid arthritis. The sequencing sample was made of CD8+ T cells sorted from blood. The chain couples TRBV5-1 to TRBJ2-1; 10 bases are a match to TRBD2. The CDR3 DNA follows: TGCGCCAGCTCGCCTAGCGGGGGACCCTCCTACAATGAGCAGTTCTTC. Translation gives CASSPSGGPSYNEQFF. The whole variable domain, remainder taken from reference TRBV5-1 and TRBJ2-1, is KAGVTQTPRYLIKTRGQQVTLSCSPISGHRSVSWYQQTPGQGLQFLFEYFSETQRNKGNFPGRFSGRQFSNSRSEMNVSTLELGDSALYLCASSPSGGPSYNEQFFGPGTRLTVL.